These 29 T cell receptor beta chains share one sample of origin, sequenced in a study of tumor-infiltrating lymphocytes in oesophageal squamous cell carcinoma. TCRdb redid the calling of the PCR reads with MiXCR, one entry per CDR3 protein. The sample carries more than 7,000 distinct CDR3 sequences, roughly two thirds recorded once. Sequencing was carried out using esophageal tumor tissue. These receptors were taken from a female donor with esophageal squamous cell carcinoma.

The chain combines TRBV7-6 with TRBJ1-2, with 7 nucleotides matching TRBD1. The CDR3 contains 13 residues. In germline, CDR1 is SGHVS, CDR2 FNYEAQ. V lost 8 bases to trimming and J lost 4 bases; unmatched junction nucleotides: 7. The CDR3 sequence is CASGDSSGYGYTF. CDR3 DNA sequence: TGTGCCAGCGGGGACAGTTCGGGCTATGGCTACACCTTC.

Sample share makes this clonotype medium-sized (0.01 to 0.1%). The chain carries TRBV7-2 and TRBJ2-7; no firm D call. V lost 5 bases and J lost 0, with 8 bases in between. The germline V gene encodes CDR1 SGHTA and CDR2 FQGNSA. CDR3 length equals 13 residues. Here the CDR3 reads CASSLASSYEQYF. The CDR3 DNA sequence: TGTGCCAGCAGCCTGGCAAGCTCCTACGAGCAGTACTTC.

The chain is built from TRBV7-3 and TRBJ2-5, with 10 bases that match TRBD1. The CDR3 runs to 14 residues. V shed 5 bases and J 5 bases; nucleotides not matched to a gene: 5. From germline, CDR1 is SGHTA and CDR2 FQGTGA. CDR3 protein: CASSDRGPGETQYF. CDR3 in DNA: TGTGCCAGCAGCGACAGGGGGCCGGGGGAGACCCAGTACTTC.

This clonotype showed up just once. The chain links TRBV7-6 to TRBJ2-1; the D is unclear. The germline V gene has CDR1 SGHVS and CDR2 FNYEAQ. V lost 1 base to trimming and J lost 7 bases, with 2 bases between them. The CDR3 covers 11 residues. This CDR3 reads CASSLENEQFF. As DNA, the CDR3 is TGTGCCAGCAGCTTAGAGAATGAGCAGTTCTTC. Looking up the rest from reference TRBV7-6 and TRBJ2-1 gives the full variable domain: GAGVSQSPRYKVTKRGQDVALRCDPISGHVSLYWYRQALGQGPEFLTYFNYEAQQDKSGLPNDRFSAERPEGSISTLTIQRTEQRDSAMYRCASSLENEQFFGPGTRLTVL.

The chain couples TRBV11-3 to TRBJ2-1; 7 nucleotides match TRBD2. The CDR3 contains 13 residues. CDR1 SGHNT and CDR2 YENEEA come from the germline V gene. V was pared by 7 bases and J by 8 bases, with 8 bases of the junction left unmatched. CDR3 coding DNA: TGTGCCAGCAACTCGGGGGGAATGGATGAGCAGTTCTTC. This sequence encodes CASNSGGMDEQFF.

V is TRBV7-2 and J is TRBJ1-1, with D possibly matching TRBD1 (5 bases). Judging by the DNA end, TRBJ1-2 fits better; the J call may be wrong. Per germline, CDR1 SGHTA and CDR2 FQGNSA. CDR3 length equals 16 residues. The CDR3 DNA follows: TGTGCCAGCAGCGCGGCCGGGACGGCCGCGGAGGTTGGCTACACCTTC. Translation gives CASSAAGTAAEVGYTF.

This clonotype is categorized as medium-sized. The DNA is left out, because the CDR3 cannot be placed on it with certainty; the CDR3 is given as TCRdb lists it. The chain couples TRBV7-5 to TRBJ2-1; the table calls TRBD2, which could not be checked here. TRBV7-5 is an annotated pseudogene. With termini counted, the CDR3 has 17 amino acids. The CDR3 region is CISVPVLIAGGLNEQFF.

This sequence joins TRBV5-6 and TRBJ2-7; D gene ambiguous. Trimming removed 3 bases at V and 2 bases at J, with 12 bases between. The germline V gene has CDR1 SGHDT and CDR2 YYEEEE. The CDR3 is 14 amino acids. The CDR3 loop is CASSWALGTYEQYF. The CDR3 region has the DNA TGTGCCAGCAGCTGGGCGCTAGGAACCTACGAGCAGTACTTC. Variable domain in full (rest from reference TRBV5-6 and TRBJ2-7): DAGVTQSPTHLIKTRGQQVTLRCSPKSGHDTVSWYQQALGQGPQFIFQYYEEEERQRGNFPDRFSGHQFPNYSSELNVNALLLGDSALYLCASSWALGTYEQYFGPGTRLTVT.

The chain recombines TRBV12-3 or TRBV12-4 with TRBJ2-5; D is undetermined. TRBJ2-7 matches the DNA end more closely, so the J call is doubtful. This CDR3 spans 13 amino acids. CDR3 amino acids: CASSLGFTYEQYF. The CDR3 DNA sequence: TGTGCCAGCAGTTTAGGGTTTACCTACGAGCAGTACTTC.

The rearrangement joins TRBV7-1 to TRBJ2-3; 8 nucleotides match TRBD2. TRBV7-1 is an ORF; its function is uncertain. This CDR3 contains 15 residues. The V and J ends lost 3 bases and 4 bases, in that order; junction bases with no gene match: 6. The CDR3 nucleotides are TGTGCCAGCAGCTCTAGCGGGATAGTCGCAGATACGCAGTATTTT. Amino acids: CASSSSGIVADTQYF.

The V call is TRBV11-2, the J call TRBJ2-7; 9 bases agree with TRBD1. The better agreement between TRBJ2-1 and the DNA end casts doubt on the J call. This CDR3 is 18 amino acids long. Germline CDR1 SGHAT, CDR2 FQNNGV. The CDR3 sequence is CASSLDPSGTGSYNEQFF. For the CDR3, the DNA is TGTGCCAGCAGCTTAGACCCTTCCGGGACAGGGAGTTACAATGAGCAGTTCTTC.

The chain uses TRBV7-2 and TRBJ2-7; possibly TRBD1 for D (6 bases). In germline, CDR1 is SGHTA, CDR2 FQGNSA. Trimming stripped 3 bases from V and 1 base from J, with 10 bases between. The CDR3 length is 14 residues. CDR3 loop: CASSFDRLSYEQYF. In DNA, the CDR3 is TGTGCCAGCAGCTTCGACAGGCTATCCTACGAGCAGTACTTC.

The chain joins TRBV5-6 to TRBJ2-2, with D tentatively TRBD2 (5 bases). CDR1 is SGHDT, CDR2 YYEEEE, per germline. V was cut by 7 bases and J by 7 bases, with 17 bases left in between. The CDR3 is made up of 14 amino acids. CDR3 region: CASAIGGWSGELFF. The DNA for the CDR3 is TGTGCCAGCGCCATCGGAGGCTGGAGCGGGGAGCTGTTTTTT.

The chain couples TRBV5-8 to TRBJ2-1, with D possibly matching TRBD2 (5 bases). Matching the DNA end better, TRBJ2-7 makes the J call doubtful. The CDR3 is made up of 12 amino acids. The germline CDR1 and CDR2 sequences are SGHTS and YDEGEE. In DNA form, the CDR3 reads TGTGCCAGCAGCTTGAAGCGGTACGAGCAGTACTTC. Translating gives CASSLKRYEQYF.

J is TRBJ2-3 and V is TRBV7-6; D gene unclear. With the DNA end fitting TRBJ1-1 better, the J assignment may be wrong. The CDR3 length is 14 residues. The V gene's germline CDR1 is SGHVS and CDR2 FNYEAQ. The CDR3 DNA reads TGTGCCAGCAGCTCTCATGCCCTGAACACTGAAGCTTTCTTT. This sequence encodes CASSSHALNTEAFF.

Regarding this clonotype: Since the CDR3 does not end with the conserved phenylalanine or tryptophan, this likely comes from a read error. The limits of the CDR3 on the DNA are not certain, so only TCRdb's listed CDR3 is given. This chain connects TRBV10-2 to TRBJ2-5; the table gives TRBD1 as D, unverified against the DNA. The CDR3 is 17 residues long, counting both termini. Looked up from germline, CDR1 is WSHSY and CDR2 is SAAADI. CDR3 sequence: CASKKQGARGYGYTFGS.

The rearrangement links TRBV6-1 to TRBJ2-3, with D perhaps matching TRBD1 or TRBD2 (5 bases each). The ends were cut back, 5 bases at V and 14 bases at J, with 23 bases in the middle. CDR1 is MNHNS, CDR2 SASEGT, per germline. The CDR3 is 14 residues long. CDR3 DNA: TGTGCCAGCAGTCAAGGGCCGGACACCGGGGAGCTGTATTTT. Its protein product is CASSQGPDTGELYF.

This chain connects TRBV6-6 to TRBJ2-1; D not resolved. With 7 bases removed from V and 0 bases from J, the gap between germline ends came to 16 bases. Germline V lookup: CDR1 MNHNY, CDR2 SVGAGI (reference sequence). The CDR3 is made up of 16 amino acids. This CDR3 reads CASTTHKLSSYNEQFF. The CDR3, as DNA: TGTGCCAGCACCACACACAAGCTCAGCTCCTACAATGAGCAGTTCTTC.

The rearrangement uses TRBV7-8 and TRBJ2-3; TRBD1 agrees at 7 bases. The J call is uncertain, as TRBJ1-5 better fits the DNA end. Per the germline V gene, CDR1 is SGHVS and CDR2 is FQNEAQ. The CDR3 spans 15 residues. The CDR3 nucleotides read TGTGCCAGCAGCTTTAACAGGGGTTACAATCAGCCCCAGCATTTT. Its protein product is CASSFNRGYNQPQHF.

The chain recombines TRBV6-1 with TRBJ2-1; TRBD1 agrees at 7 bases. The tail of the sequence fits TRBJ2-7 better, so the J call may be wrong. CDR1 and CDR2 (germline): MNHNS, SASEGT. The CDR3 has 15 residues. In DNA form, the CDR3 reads TGTGCCAGCAGTTACAGTGGGACAGACCCCTACGAGCAGTACTTC. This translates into CASSYSGTDPYEQYF.

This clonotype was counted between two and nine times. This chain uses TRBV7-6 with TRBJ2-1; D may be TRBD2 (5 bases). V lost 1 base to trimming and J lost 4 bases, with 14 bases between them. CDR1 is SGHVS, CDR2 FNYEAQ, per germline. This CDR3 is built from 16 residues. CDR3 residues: CASSLERATMYNEQFF. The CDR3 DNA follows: TGTGCCAGCAGCTTAGAGAGGGCTACGATGTACAATGAGCAGTTCTTC.

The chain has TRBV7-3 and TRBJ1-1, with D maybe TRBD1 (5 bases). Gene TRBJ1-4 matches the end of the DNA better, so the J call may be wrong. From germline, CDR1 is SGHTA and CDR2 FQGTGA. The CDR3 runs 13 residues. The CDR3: CASSPTGGEKLFF. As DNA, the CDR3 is TGTGCCAGCAGCCCGACCGGGGGAGAAAAACTGTTTTTT.

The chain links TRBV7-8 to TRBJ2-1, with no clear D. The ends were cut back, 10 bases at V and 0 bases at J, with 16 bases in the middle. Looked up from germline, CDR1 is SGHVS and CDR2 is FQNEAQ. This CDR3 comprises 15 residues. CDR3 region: CAIKGASLSYNEQFF. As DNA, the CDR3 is TGTGCCATCAAGGGTGCGTCTCTCTCCTACAATGAGCAGTTCTTC.

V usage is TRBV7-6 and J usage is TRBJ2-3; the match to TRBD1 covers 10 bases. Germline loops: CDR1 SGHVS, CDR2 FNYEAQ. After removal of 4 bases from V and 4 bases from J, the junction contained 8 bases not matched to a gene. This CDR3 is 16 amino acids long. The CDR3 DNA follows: TGTGCCAGCAGCTGGGAACCGGGACAGGGGTCAGATACGCAGTATTTT. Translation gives CASSWEPGQGSDTQYF.

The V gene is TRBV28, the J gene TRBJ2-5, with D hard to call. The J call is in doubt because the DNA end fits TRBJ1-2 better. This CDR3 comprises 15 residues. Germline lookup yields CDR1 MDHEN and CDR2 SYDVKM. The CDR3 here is CASSLSPGNNYGYTF. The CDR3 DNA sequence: TGTGCCAGCAGTTTATCCCCAGGAAATAACTATGGCTACACCTTC.

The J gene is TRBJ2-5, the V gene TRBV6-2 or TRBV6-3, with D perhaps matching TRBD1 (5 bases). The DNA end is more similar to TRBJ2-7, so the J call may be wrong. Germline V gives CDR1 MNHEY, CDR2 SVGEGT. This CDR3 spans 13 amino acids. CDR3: CASRKDTSYEQYF. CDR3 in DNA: TGTGCCAGCAGGAAGGACACTTCCTACGAGCAGTACTTC.

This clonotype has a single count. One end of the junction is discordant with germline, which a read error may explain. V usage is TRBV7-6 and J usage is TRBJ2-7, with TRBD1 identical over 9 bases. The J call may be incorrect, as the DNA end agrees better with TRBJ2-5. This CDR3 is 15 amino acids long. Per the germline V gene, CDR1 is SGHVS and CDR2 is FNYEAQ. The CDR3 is CASSLGQGQQETQYF. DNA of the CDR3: TGTGCTAGCAGCTTAGGACAGGGGCAACAAGAGACCCAGTACTTC.

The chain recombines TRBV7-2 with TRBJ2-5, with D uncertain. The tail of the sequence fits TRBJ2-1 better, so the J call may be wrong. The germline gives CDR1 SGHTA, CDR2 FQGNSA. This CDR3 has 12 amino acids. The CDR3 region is CASSSLAAEQFF. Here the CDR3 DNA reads TGTGCCAGCAGCTCCCTCGCGGCAGAGCAGTTCTTC.

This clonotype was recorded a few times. CDR3 sequence: CASSSFRGTGVDTQYF. CDR3 DNA sequence: TGTGCCAGCAGCTCATTCCGAGGGACAGGGGTAGATACGCAGTATTTT. The gene calls are TRBV7-3 and TRBJ2-3; 10 bases line up with TRBD1. The CDR3 extends over 16 amino acids. V trimming: 4 bases; J trimming: 5 bases; junction bases outside the gene matches: 9. Germline assignment: CDR1 SGHTA and CDR2 FQGTGA. Complete variable domain (other parts from reference TRBV7-3 and TRBJ2-3): GAGVSQTPSNKVTEKGKYVELRCDPISGHTALYWYRQSLGQGPEFLIYFQGTGAADDSGLPNDRFFAVRPEGSVSTLKIQRTERGDSAVYLCASSSFRGTGVDTQYFGPGTRLTVL.